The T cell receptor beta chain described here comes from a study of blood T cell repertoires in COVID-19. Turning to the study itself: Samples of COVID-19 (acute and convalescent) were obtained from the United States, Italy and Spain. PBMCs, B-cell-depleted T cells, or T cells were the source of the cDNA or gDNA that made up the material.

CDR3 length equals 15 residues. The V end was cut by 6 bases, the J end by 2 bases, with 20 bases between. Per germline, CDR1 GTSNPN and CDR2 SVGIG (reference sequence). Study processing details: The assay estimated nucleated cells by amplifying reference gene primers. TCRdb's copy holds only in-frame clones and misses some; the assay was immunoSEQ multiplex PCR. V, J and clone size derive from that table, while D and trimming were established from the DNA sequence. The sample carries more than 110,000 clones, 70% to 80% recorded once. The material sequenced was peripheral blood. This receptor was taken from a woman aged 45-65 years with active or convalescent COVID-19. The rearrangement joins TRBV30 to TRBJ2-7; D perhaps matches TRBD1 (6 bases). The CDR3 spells CACRARDKIPYEQYF. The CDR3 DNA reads TGTGCCTGCCGAGCCCGGGACAAAATCCCCTACGAGCAGTACTTC.